These 9 T cell receptor beta chains originate from one sample sequenced in a study of CD8+CD57+ T cells in acquired aplastic anemia. Using genomic DNA as the template, TCR beta VDJ and CDR3 profiling was carried out. TCRdb recomputed calls from the reads with MiXCR, one row per CDR3 protein. The sample shows some 98,000 distinct CDR3 sequences, roughly 70% of them seen only once. Patients chosen for sequencing had shown CD8+CD57+ cell expansion by flow cytometry. Material: sorted CD4+, CD8+, or CD8+CD57+ T cells (not recorded which) from PBMCs. These TCRs come from a human donor with aplastic anemia.

This clonotype was seen once. The chain uses TRBV10-3 and TRBJ1-2; D is unclear. Germline values: CDR1 ENHRY, CDR2 SYGVKD. The ends were cut back, 2 bases at V and 2 bases at J, with 12 bases in the middle. CDR3 length: 15 residues. Here the CDR3 DNA reads TGTGCCATCAGTGAGCGAGGGCAGACGAACTATGGCTACACCTTC. This codes for CAISERGQTNYGYTF.

V usage is TRBV7-2 and J usage is TRBJ2-2, with D unresolved. The CDR3 loop spans 13 amino acids. Germline loops: CDR1 SGHTA, CDR2 FQGNSA. With 5 bases removed from V and 8 bases from J, the gap between germline ends came to 12 bases. CDR3 bases: TGTGCCAGCAGCGTCGAAGTGGGAGGGGAGCTGTTTTTT. It specifies CASSVEVGGELFF.

This sequence joins TRBV2 and TRBJ2-6; D gene uncertain. The V and J ends lost 3 bases and 1 base respectively, with 1 base between them. CDR3 length: 13 amino acids. Germline loops: CDR1 SNHLY, CDR2 FYNNEI. The CDR3 nucleotides are TGTGCCAGCAGTGATTCTGGGGCCAACGTCCTGACTTTC. Translated, it gives CASSDSGANVLTF.

The rearrangement uses TRBV19 and TRBJ2-7; tentatively, D is TRBD1 or TRBD2 (5 bases each). CDR1 LNHDA and CDR2 SQIVND come from the germline V gene (reference sequence). The CDR3 is 15 amino acids. Trimming removed 4 bases from V and 3 bases from J, with 16 bases in between. In DNA form, the CDR3 reads TGTGCCAGTAGTAGTGGGGGTCTCCCAGACTACGAGCAGTACTTC. This translates into CASSSGGLPDYEQYF.

The rearrangement joins TRBV7-3 to TRBJ2-5; D is unresolved. The CDR3 totals 13 residues. Trimming pared 5 bases from V and 0 bases from J, leaving 7 bases between. Per the germline V gene, CDR1 is SGHTA and CDR2 is FQGTGA. The CDR3 loop reads CASSKGNQETQYF. The CDR3 region has the DNA TGTGCCAGCAGCAAGGGCAACCAAGAGACCCAGTACTTC. Variable domain in full (rest from reference TRBV7-3 and TRBJ2-5): GAGVSQTPSNKVTEKGKYVELRCDPISGHTALYWYRQSLGQGPEFLIYFQGTGAADDSGLPNDRFFAVRPEGSVSTLKIQRTERGDSAVYLCASSKGNQETQYFGPGTRLLVL.

The count of this clonotype is one. The chain recombines TRBV7-8 with TRBJ1-2, with D uncertain. Germline V gene lookup returns CDR1 SGHVS and CDR2 FQNEAQ. V lost 2 bases to trimming and J lost 7 bases, with 8 bases between them. The CDR3 contains 12 residues. The CDR3 reads CASSLSLSGYTF. CDR3 in DNA: TGTGCCAGCAGCTTAAGTCTCTCTGGCTACACCTTC. Based on the CDR3 plus reference TRBV7-8 and TRBJ1-2, the full variable domain is GAGVSQSPRYKVAKRGQDVALRCDPISGHVSLFWYQQALGQGPEFLTYFQNEAQLDKSGLPSDRFFAERPEGSVSTLKIQRTQQEDSAVYLCASSLSLSGYTFGSGTRLTVV.

This clonotype was recorded only once. The chain has TRBV20-1 and TRBJ2-7, with no clear D. CDR3 length equals 13 residues. V lost 5 bases and J lost 5, with 16 bases in between. CDR1 is DFQATT and CDR2 is SNEGSKA in the germline V gene (reference sequence). CDR3 residues: CSAEFANGHEQYF. The DNA of the CDR3 is TGCAGTGCTGAGTTCGCTAATGGGCACGAGCAGTACTTC.

This clonotype was observed a handful of times. The genes are TRBV19 and TRBJ1-1; no definite D call. This CDR3 is 13 amino acids long. Trimming pared 5 bases from V and 4 bases from J, leaving 11 bases between. CDR1 LNHDA and CDR2 SQIVND come from the germline V gene (reference sequence). The CDR3, as DNA: TGTGCCAGTAGTGAGGGATTGGGCACTGAAGCTTTCTTT. Its protein is CASSEGLGTEAFF.

This clonotype was detected once. The rearrangement links TRBV7-9 to TRBJ2-7; 7 bases match TRBD2. Germline lookup yields CDR1 SEHNR and CDR2 FQNEAQ (reference sequence). This CDR3 is built from 15 residues. Trimming cost V 4 bases and J 3 bases; bases outside gene matches: 9. CDR3 amino acids: CASSSTRGSIYEQYF. CDR3 DNA: TGTGCCAGCAGCTCAACTCGCGGGAGTATCTACGAGCAGTACTTC.